These 29 T cell receptor beta chains were all obtained from the same sample, sequenced in a study of CD8 T cells in ankylosing spondylitis. TCRdb re-called the 5' RACE reads with MiXCR, one entry per CDR3 protein. Of 250,000 to 300,000 distinct CDR3 sequences listed, about 20% were seen once; the top ten hold about 8%. Sequenced material: blood, either unsorted or a sorted T cell fraction (not recorded which). The receptors here all came from a male donor with ankylosing spondylitis or in good health (not recorded which).

This clonotype was seen a few times. This sequence joins TRBV7-9 and TRBJ2-1; D may be TRBD2 (5 bases). The germline V gene has CDR1 SEHNR and CDR2 FQNEAQ (reference sequence). The CDR3 extends over 13 amino acids. Trimming removed 1 base from V and 8 bases from J, with 9 bases in between. The CDR3 is CASSLGLAYEQFF. In DNA, the CDR3 is TGTGCCAGCAGCTTAGGGCTAGCCTATGAGCAGTTCTTC.

This rearrangement joins TRBV5-5 to TRBJ1-3; TRBD1 might be the D (5 bases). This CDR3 contains 18 residues. With 1 base removed from V and 0 bases from J, the gap between germline ends came to 17 bases. From germline, CDR1 is SGHKS and CDR2 YYEKEE (reference sequence). This chain's CDR3 is CASSLRTRPFSSGNTIYF. Written as DNA, the CDR3 is TGTGCCAGCAGCTTGAGGACACGACCGTTCTCCTCTGGAAACACCATATATTTT.

The gene calls are TRBV7-9 and TRBJ2-2, with 7 bases that match TRBD1. The CDR3 totals 14 residues. V lost 5 bases to trimming and J lost 16 bases; unmatched junction nucleotides: 16. The germline CDR1 and CDR2 sequences are SEHNR and FQNEAQ (reference sequence). Here the CDR3 reads CASSTEGRQGVAFF. CDR3 nucleotide sequence: TGTGCCAGCAGCACCGAGGGGAGACAGGGTGTGGCGTTTTTT.

J is TRBJ2-5 and V is TRBV12-3 or TRBV12-4; possible D gene TRBD2, 7 bases. The CDR3 loop spans 16 amino acids. V was clipped by 1 base and J by 2 bases, with 14 bases between them. DNA for the CDR3: TGTGCCAGCAGTTTAGGTGGGGGGGGGCCTCAAGAGACCCAGTACTTC. Amino acid sequence: CASSLGGGGPQETQYF.

This chain joins TRBV27 and TRBJ1-2, with D unclear. CDR3 length: 15 amino acids. The V end was cut by 2 bases, the J end by 8 bases, with 18 bases between. CDR1 and CDR2 (germline): MNHEY, SMNVEV (reference sequence). This CDR3 is CASSLRAHSYDGYTF. The CDR3 nucleotides read TGTGCCAGCAGTTTAAGGGCCCATTCGTACGACGGCTACACCTTC.

This clonotype was observed a few times. J is TRBJ2-7 and V is TRBV28, with D possibly called TRBD1 or TRBD2 (5 bases each). The ends were cut back, 5 bases at V and 3 bases at J, with 11 bases in the middle. The CDR3 is 13 residues long. Germline V gene data show CDR1 as MDHEN and CDR2 as SYDVKM. The CDR3, as DNA: TGTGCCAGCAGTCCCCCGGGGCACTACGAGCAGTACGTC. As protein: CASSPPGHYEQYV.

The chain links TRBV20-1 to TRBJ2-1; D remains ambiguous. V was cut by 4 bases and J by 6 bases, with 10 bases left in between. CDR3 size: 12 residues. Germline-derived CDR1 and CDR2 are DFQATT and SNEGSKA (reference sequence). The CDR3 here is CSATRALNEQFF. The CDR3 DNA reads TGCAGTGCTACACGGGCCCTCAATGAGCAGTTCTTC.

This clonotype came up many times. The chain has TRBV27 and TRBJ2-3; no clear D gene. Germline CDR1 is MNHEY and CDR2 is SMNVEV (reference sequence). The CDR3 runs to 15 residues. Trimming removed 0 bases at V and 5 bases at J, with 12 bases between. The CDR3 DNA reads TGTGCCAGCAGTTTATCCCGTTTAGCAGGAGATACGCAGTATTTT. It translates to CASSLSRLAGDTQYF.

By frequency in the sample, this clonotype is medium-sized (0.01 to 0.1%). This rearrangement joins TRBV11-2 to TRBJ2-1, with D perhaps matching TRBD2 (6 bases). V gave up 0 bases and J gave up 0 bases, with 12 bases separating them. Germline values: CDR1 SGHAT, CDR2 FQNNGV. The CDR3 is 17 residues long. The chain's CDR3 is CASSLEASAYSYNEQFF. The CDR3 bases are TGTGCCAGCAGCTTAGAGGCTAGCGCCTACTCCTACAATGAGCAGTTCTTC.

This clonotype was detected many times. This chain links TRBV6-4 with TRBJ2-2, with D unclear. The CDR3 is 12 residues long. V lost 2 bases and J 6 bases, leaving 4 bases between the germline ends. In germline, CDR1 is MRHNA, CDR2 SNTAGT. The CDR3 sequence is CASSDEAGELFF. The CDR3 DNA reads as TGTGCCAGCAGTGACGAGGCCGGGGAGCTGTTTTTT.

The genes are TRBV12-3 or TRBV12-4 and TRBJ2-2; either TRBD1 or TRBD2 may fit D (6 bases each). The CDR3 extends over 17 amino acids. The V end was cut by 6 bases, the J end by 4 bases, with 21 bases between. CDR3 residues: CASSYNLGGPGTGELFF. CDR3 sequence (DNA): TGTGCCAGCAGCTACAACCTAGGGGGGCCGGGCACCGGGGAGCTGTTTTTT.

This chain joins TRBV5-8 and TRBJ2-1; 8 bases are shared with TRBD1. Germline CDR1 and CDR2: SGHTS and YDEGEE. This CDR3 comprises 14 residues. The junction had 7 bases not matched to a gene; V was cut back by 7 bases and J by 4 bases. CDR3 amino acids: CASQTGVEYNEQFF. CDR3 bases: TGTGCCAGCCAGACAGGGGTAGAGTACAATGAGCAGTTCTTC.

This clonotype was seen repeatedly, ten times or more. The chain employs TRBV12-3 or TRBV12-4 and TRBJ2-7; D not certain. This CDR3 has 12 residues. V lost 5 bases and J 0 bases, leaving 5 bases between the germline ends. The CDR3 DNA sequence: TGTGCCAGCAGTCCTAACTCCTACGAGCAGTACGTC. Translating gives CASSPNSYEQYV.

This clonotype was observed a handful of times. V is TRBV5-5 and J is TRBJ1-5; D may be TRBD1 (6 bases). This CDR3 comprises 16 residues. V lost 0 bases and J lost 2, with 12 bases in between. The germline V gene has CDR1 SGHKS and CDR2 YYEKEE (reference sequence). The CDR3: CASSLGGLSGNQPQHF. The CDR3 bases are TGTGCCAGCAGCTTGGGGGGGCTCAGTGGCAATCAGCCCCAGCATTTT.

The gene calls are TRBV18 and TRBJ1-5; 8 bases line up with TRBD1. CDR1 and CDR2 from the germline V gene are KGHSH and LQKENI. The CDR3 totals 14 residues. Unmatched junction bases numbered 5, after V lost 5 bases and J lost 5 bases. Here the CDR3 reads CASSEDRADQPQHF. The CDR3 DNA is TGTGCCAGCTCAGAGGACAGGGCGGATCAGCCCCAGCATTTT.

The table lists this clonotype with many counts. The CDR3 DNA is TGTGCCAGCAGCCCCTTGAGGGGATCCTACGAGCAGTACGTC. This translates into CASSPLRGSYEQYV. The chain uses TRBV5-6 and TRBJ2-7, with D perhaps TRBD1 or TRBD2 (5 bases each). V was trimmed by 4 bases and J by 1 base, leaving 12 bases between them. CDR3 length equals 14 residues. The germline gives CDR1 SGHDT, CDR2 YYEEEE.

J is TRBJ2-5 and V is TRBV5-1; D not certain. The CDR3 runs to 16 residues. Trimming shortened V by 4 bases and J by 1 base, and 17 bases separated the two germline ends. The V gene's germline CDR1 is SGHRS and CDR2 YFSETQ. Here the CDR3 DNA reads TGCGCCAGCAGCCTGACGACCAGACGGACCCAAGAGACCCAGTACTTC. Its translation: CASSLTTRRTQETQYF.

The V call is TRBV20-1, the J call TRBJ1-5, with D hard to call. V was cut by 6 bases and J by 3 bases, with 12 bases left in between. This CDR3 region has 13 residues. Germline-derived CDR1 and CDR2 are DFQATT and SNEGSKA (reference sequence). The CDR3 loop is CSASGTINQPQHF. In nucleotides, the CDR3 is TGCAGTGCCTCCGGTACGATCAATCAGCCCCAGCATTTT.

The gene calls are TRBV20-1 and TRBJ2-2; maybe TRBD1 (6 bases). The germline gives CDR1 DFQATT, CDR2 SNEGSKA (reference sequence). V shed 5 bases and J shed 4 bases, with 14 bases lying between them. The length of the CDR3 is 14 residues. The CDR3: CSAGDIFGTGELFF. In DNA, the CDR3 is TGCAGTGCTGGGGACATTTTCGGCACCGGGGAGCTGTTTTTT.

V usage is TRBV20-1 and J usage is TRBJ1-2; D is perhaps TRBD1 (5 bases). This CDR3 has 13 amino acids. Germline CDR1 and CDR2: DFQATT and SNEGSKA (reference sequence). Trimming cost V 1 base and J 4 bases, with 10 bases left between them. The DNA for the CDR3 is TGCAGTGCTAGAGCGGGACTAGGCTATGGCTACACCTTC. Its translation: CSARAGLGYGYTF.

With regard to this clonotype: The junction shows a germline mismatch at one end, possibly a read error. The chain links TRBV20-1 to TRBJ2-1, with 7 bases that match TRBD2. Germline V gene sequence: CDR1 DFQATT, CDR2 SNEGSKA (reference sequence). The CDR3 consists of 16 residues. CDR3 bases: TGCAGTGCTAGCCGCTTCTCGGCGGGGGAGTACAATGTGCAGTTCTTC. It is translated as CSASRFSAGEYNVQFF.

This clonotype was counted only a few times. The rearrangement joins TRBV5-1 to TRBJ2-5; D unresolved. V shed 4 bases and J shed 2 bases, with 6 bases lying between them. CDR1 is SGHRS, CDR2 YFSETQ, per germline. The CDR3 contains 12 residues. In DNA form, the CDR3 reads TGCGCCAGCAGCCAGACTCAAGAGACCCAGTACTTC. It encodes CASSQTQETQYF. Variable domain in full (rest from reference TRBV5-1 and TRBJ2-5): KAGVTQTPRYLIKTRGQQVTLSCSPISGHRSVSWYQQTPGQGLQFLFEYFSETQRNKGNFPGRFSGRQFSNSRSEMNVSTLELGDSALYLCASSQTQETQYFGPGTRLLVL.

This clonotype was recorded a few times. The chain combines TRBV5-1 with TRBJ2-5; 8 nucleotides align to TRBD1. This CDR3 has 14 amino acids. Germline CDR1 is SGHRS and CDR2 is YFSETQ. V dropped 2 bases and J dropped 14; count of bases not matched to a gene: 14. CDR3 nucleotide sequence: TGCGCCAGCAGCTTCCAGGGGGCGGATAGCGGACACTACTTC. It specifies CASSFQGADSGHYF.

This clonotype was counted many times. The chain couples TRBV5-1 to TRBJ1-2; perhaps TRBD1 as D (6 bases). CDR1 and CDR2 (germline): SGHRS, YFSETQ. The CDR3 has 15 amino acids. Deletions cut 0 bases from V and 3 bases from J, with 12 bases between. CDR3 sequence (DNA): TGCGCCAGCAGCTTGGTGCCCAGGGGTGACTATGGCTACACCTTC. Its translation is CASSLVPRGDYGYTF.

This clonotype was counted a few times. The chain links TRBV9 to TRBJ2-2, with TRBD2 identical over 8 bases. Trimming cost V 0 bases and J 5 bases; bases outside gene matches: 6. CDR1 is SGDLS and CDR2 is YYNGEE in the germline V gene. CDR3 length equals 16 residues. CDR3 sequence: CASSVVSPGGTGELFF. Written as DNA, the CDR3 is TGTGCCAGCAGCGTAGTTTCACCGGGGGGGACCGGGGAGCTGTTTTTT.

The chain has TRBV12-3 or TRBV12-4 and TRBJ2-1, with D possibly TRBD2 on 6 matching bases. Trimming took off 5 bases at V and 3 bases at J, with 11 bases between the two ends. This CDR3 is built from 14 residues. This chain's CDR3 is CASSLGLIYNEQFF. The CDR3 nucleotides read TGTGCCAGCAGTCTCGGACTAATCTACAATGAGCAGTTCTTC.

This clonotype occurred many times. This sequence joins TRBV12-3 or TRBV12-4 and TRBJ1-5; D not certain. Trimming cost V 5 bases and J 2 bases, with 10 bases left between them. The CDR3 loop spans 14 amino acids. CDR3 loop: CASSQTGGNQPQHF. DNA for the CDR3: TGTGCCAGCAGTCAGACGGGTGGCAATCAGCCCCAGCATTTT.

This clonotype came up a few times. V gene TRBV12-3 or TRBV12-4 combines with J gene TRBJ2-5; the match to TRBD2 covers 15 bases. V lost 6 bases, J lost 4 bases, and 9 bases stayed unmatched. The length of the CDR3 is 17 residues. The CDR3, as DNA: TGTGCCAGCAGACGGACTAGCGGGGGGGCCGTCGGAGAGACCCAGTACTTC. Protein: CASRRTSGGAVGETQYF.

The chain employs TRBV20-1 and TRBJ1-4; 7 bases map to TRBD1. The length of the CDR3 is 15 residues. Germline values: CDR1 DFQATT, CDR2 SNEGSKA (reference sequence). V shed 0 bases, J shed 13 bases, and the junction held 14 bases outside the gene matches. In nucleotides, the CDR3 is TGCAGTGCTAGAGACCTGGGACAGAGGGAGAAAAGACTGTTTTTT. As protein: CSARDLGQREKRLFF.